The present T cell receptor beta chain was sequenced within a study of T cells after yellow fever vaccination. General study points: A secondary response was less intense yet reached its peak sooner, at day 5 versus 15. Although most clonotypes did not, a small share appeared in both CD4 and CD8 compartments. Contaminants from the bulk population, in the form of abundant clonotypes, could be found in FACS-sorted repertoires.

On this clonotype itself: The antigen is not known.

Germline assignment: CDR1 SGDLS and CDR2 YYNGEE. The CDR3 extends over 17 amino acids. V lost 4 bases to trimming and J lost 0 bases; unmatched junction nucleotides: 6. By 5'RACE template switching, TCR cDNA was produced, with a universal primer site and UMIs added in the process. TCRdb re-derived calls from the 5' RACE reads in MiXCR, one entry per CDR3 protein. The sample has 400,000 or so distinct CDR3 sequences, around a sixth seen once. Here the sequenced sample was PBMCs, taken before the yellow fever booster vaccination. The chain uses TRBV9 and TRBJ2-1; 11 bases match TRBD2. This receptor was obtained from a man aged 18-30 years who received the YFV17D yellow fever vaccine. CDR3 sequence reads: CASSPRLAGSSYNEQFF. The CDR3 bases are TGTGCCAGCAGCCCCCGACTAGCGGGGTCCTCCTACAATGAGCAGTTCTTC.